This T cell receptor beta chain was sequenced during a study of T cells in localized non-small cell lung cancer. Study observations and caveats: Uninvolved adjacent lung showed higher T cell clonality than tumor. Longer survival (overall) was linked to higher T cell density in blood. A median of approximately 50 clones ranked among the top 100 in tumor appeared in adjacent lung.

The CDR3 runs to 16 residues. CDR1 and CDR2 from the germline V gene are MNHEY and SVGAGI. V was pared by 2 bases and J by 2 bases, with 15 bases between. Worth noting for this clone: Its antigen is unknown.

The table came from immunoSEQ multiplex PCR; TCRdb's copy has only in-frame clones and leaves some out. The repertoire holds about 39,000 clones, with roughly 77% as singletons. This sequence joins TRBV6-5 and TRBJ2-5; TRBD1 might be the D (5 bases). This TCR derives from a woman between 35 and 70 years old with stage II squamous cell lung carcinoma. The sample in question was PBMCs, obtained before any cancer treatment. CDR3 region: CASSYRGHDPQETQYF. The CDR3 bases are TGTGCCAGCAGTTACCGCGGACACGATCCACAAGAGACCCAGTACTTC.